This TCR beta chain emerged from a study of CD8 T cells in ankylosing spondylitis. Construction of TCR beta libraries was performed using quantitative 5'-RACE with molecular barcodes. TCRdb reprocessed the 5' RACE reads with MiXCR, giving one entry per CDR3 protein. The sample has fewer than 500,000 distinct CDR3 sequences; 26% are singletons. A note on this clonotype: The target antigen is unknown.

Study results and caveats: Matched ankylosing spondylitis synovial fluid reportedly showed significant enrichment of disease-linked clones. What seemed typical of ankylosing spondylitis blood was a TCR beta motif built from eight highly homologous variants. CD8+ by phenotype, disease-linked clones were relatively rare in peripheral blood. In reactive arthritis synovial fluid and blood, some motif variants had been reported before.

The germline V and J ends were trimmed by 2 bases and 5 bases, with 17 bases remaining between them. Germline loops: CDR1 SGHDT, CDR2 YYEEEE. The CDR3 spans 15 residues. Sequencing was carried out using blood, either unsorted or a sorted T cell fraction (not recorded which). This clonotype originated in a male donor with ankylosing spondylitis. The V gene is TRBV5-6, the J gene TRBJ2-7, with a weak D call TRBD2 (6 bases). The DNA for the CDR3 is TGTGCCAGCAGCTTAATTAGCGGCGAGTCGGACGAGCAGTACGTC. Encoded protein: CASSLISGESDEQYV.